These 30 T cell receptor beta chains came from one sample sequenced in a study of cytomegalovirus exposure and HLA in healthy donors. PCR employed 60 Vbeta and 13 Jbeta primers. The table came from immunoSEQ multiplex PCR; TCRdb's copy has only in-frame clones and leaves some out. The sample has tens of thousands of clones; about 87% are singletons. Sequenced input: PBMCs. The receptors originated from a boy aged 10-17 years in good health and CMV-seronegative.

This chain connects TRBV19 to TRBJ1-2; D perhaps matches TRBD1 (6 bases). The V gene lost 3 bases and the J gene lost 6 bases, with 17 bases spanning the gap. The germline V gene has CDR1 LNHDA and CDR2 SQIVND (reference sequence). The CDR3 is 15 residues long. The CDR3 nucleotides are TGTGCCAGTAGTATGGACAGTCTACAATCTGATGGCTACACCTTC. Protein product: CASSMDSLQSDGYTF.

V is TRBV7-9 and J is TRBJ1-1; D call uncertain. This CDR3 is 15 amino acids long. V dropped 5 bases and J dropped 5 bases, with 18 bases sitting between them. Germline CDR1 is SEHNR and CDR2 is FQNEAQ (reference sequence). This CDR3 reads CASSPPNVRGTEAFF. DNA of the CDR3: TGTGCCAGCAGCCCGCCCAATGTACGCGGGACTGAAGCTTTCTTT.

The table lists this clone with a count of one. The rearrangement links TRBV27 to TRBJ1-6; the D gene is possibly TRBD1 (6 bases). Deletions cut 8 bases from V and 0 bases from J, with 14 bases between. This CDR3 has 16 amino acids. Germline V lookup: CDR1 MNHEY, CDR2 SMNVEV (reference sequence). The DNA for the CDR3 is TGTGCCAGCTGGGGGGGGCCTAGCTCCTATAATTCACCCCTCCACTTT. Residues: CASWGGPSSYNSPLHF.

This chain joins TRBV25-1 and TRBJ1-3; 8 positions agree with TRBD1. The CDR3 has 14 amino acids. CDR1 MGHDK and CDR2 SYGVNS come from the germline V gene. Trimming cost V 4 bases and J 4 bases; bases outside gene matches: 3. CDR3 DNA: TGTGCCAGCAGTGCGACAGGGGCGGGAAACACCATATATTTT. This translates into CASSATGAGNTIYF.

The chain has TRBV7-2 and TRBJ2-5; 7 positions agree with TRBD1. TRBJ2-7 matches the DNA end more closely, so the J call is doubtful. The CDR3 runs 14 residues. Germline lookup yields CDR1 SGHTA and CDR2 FQGNSA. CDR3 protein: CASSLAGGDYEQYF. The CDR3 DNA reads TGTGCCAGCAGCTTAGCAGGGGGCGACTACGAGCAGTACTTC.

J is TRBJ2-1 and V is TRBV6-4; D perhaps matches TRBD2 (5 bases). Germline CDR1 and CDR2: MRHNA and SNTAGT. This CDR3 spans 13 amino acids. With 4 bases removed from V and 7 bases from J, the gap between germline ends came to 11 bases. CDR3 DNA sequence: TGTGCCAGCAGTGGACTATCCCTTAATGAGCAGTTCTTC. Its protein product is CASSGLSLNEQFF.

The CDR3 region has the DNA TGTGCCAGCAGTTTATTAGAGACAGGGGGTCCCCGGAATGAGCAGTTCTTC. This translates into CASSLLETGGPRNEQFF. The genes are TRBV27 and TRBJ2-1, with TRBD1 matching 9 bases. CDR1 MNHEY and CDR2 SMNVEV come from the germline V gene (reference sequence). J lost 7 bases, V lost 1 base, and 11 bases had no gene match. The CDR3 covers 17 residues.

In this sample, this clone turned up once. This chain connects TRBV10-3 to TRBJ2-7, with a weak D call TRBD1 (6 bases). V was trimmed by 6 bases and J by 3 bases, leaving 18 bases between them. Looked up from germline, CDR1 is ENHRY and CDR2 is SYGVKD. The CDR3 is made up of 15 amino acids. Here the CDR3 DNA reads TGTGCCATCAGACCCGAGGGGGTCAGTGGCTACGAGCAGTACTTC. Translation: CAIRPEGVSGYEQYF.

The chain has TRBV4-1 and TRBJ2-3; TRBD2 aligns across 15 bases. Trimming cost V 5 bases and J 5 bases; bases outside gene matches: 2. Germline lookup yields CDR1 MGHRA and CDR2 YSYEKL. The CDR3 totals 15 residues. The CDR3 sequence: CASSSGLAGGDTQYF. The CDR3 DNA is TGCGCCAGCAGCTCGGGACTAGCGGGGGGAGATACGCAGTATTTT.

This sequence joins TRBV5-1 and TRBJ2-7; 7 bases map to TRBD1. Unmatched junction bases numbered 10, after V lost 7 bases and J lost 3 bases. The CDR3 length is 14 residues. Germline CDR1 and CDR2: SGHRS and YFSETQ. CDR3 amino acids: CASSPGTANYEQYF. The CDR3 DNA follows: TGCGCCAGCTCCCCCGGGACAGCGAACTACGAGCAGTACTTC. Full variable domain (rest looked up from reference TRBV5-1 and TRBJ2-7): KAGVTQTPRYLIKTRGQQVTLSCSPISGHRSVSWYQQTPGQGLQFLFEYFSETQRNKGNFPGRFSGRQFSNSRSEMNVSTLELGDSALYLCASSPGTANYEQYFGPGTRLTVT.

The V gene is TRBV11-2, the J gene TRBJ1-1; TRBD1 is a possible D gene (5 bases). Germline CDR1 SGHAT, CDR2 FQNNGV. The V end was cut by 5 bases, the J end by 3 bases, with 16 bases between. The length of the CDR3 is 15 residues. CDR3 amino acids: CASSQTRGRDTEAFF. Written as DNA, the CDR3 is TGTGCCAGCAGCCAGACTAGGGGAAGGGACACTGAAGCTTTCTTT.

The chain couples TRBV15 to TRBJ2-3; perhaps TRBD2 as D (6 bases). Between the trimmed V and J ends, which lost 0 bases and 10 bases, there was a span of 32 bases. Germline V gene lookup returns CDR1 LNHNV and CDR2 YYDKDF (reference sequence). This CDR3 has 20 amino acids. CDR3 sequence (DNA): TGTGCCACCAGCAGAGATCGTGGGACTCAGACGTTTGTAGGGCTTCGGGCGCAGTATTTT. It translates to CATSRDRGTQTFVGLRAQYF.

This chain joins TRBV5-4 and TRBJ2-2, with D unresolved. Germline V gives CDR1 SGHNT, CDR2 YYREEE (reference sequence). Trimming stripped 2 bases from V and 6 bases from J, with 5 bases between. The CDR3 sequence is 12 residues long. CDR3 residues: CASSFRSGELFF. The CDR3 bases are TGTGCCAGCAGCTTCCGGTCCGGGGAGCTGTTTTTT.

The rearrangement links TRBV10-2 to TRBJ2-7, with a weak D call TRBD1 (5 bases). Germline V gene data show CDR1 as WSHSY and CDR2 as SAAADI. The CDR3 contains 14 residues. V shed 11 bases and J shed 1 base, with 18 bases lying between them. CDR3 sequence: CACGPSGLSYEQYF. The CDR3 nucleotides are TGCGCCTGTGGGCCTTCAGGGTTATCCTACGAGCAGTACTTC.

The chain employs TRBV7-8 and TRBJ2-3; TRBD2 is a possible D gene (5 bases). Germline V lookup: CDR1 SGHVS, CDR2 FQNEAQ. Trimming shortened V by 5 bases and J by 4 bases, and 10 bases separated the two germline ends. The CDR3 contains 13 residues. The CDR3 spells CASSLPGSDTQYF. CDR3 nucleotides: TGTGCCAGCAGCCTCCCGGGGTCAGATACGCAGTATTTT.

The chain combines TRBV5-1 with TRBJ1-6; 11 nucleotides align to TRBD1. Looked up from germline, CDR1 is SGHRS and CDR2 is YFSETQ. J gave up 3 bases and V 5 bases, and 10 bases lay outside the gene matches. The CDR3 extends over 18 amino acids. The CDR3 is CASRRTGGQSNYNSPLHF. CDR3 nucleotides: TGCGCCAGCAGAAGGACAGGGGGCCAAAGCAACTATAATTCACCCCTCCACTTT.

As to this clone: The same CDR3 is also encoded by other DNA sequences in this sample. The rearrangement joins TRBV5-1 to TRBJ2-1; 11 bases agree with TRBD2. The CDR3 runs to 15 residues. The germline gives CDR1 SGHRS, CDR2 YFSETQ. V shed 0 bases and J 6 bases; nucleotides not matched to a gene: 2. Written as DNA, the CDR3 is TGCGCCAGCAGCTTGGAGCTAGCGGGGGGCAATGAGCAGTTCTTC. Protein: CASSLELAGGNEQFF.

The gene calls are TRBV13 and TRBJ1-1; D unclear. Between the trimmed V and J ends, which lost 5 bases and 0 bases, there was a span of 10 bases. CDR1 is PRHDT, CDR2 FYEKMQ, per germline (reference sequence). The CDR3 length is 14 residues. CDR3: CASSELELNTEAFF. CDR3 in DNA: TGTGCCAGCAGCGAGTTGGAGTTGAACACTGAAGCTTTCTTT.

V gene TRBV28 combines with J gene TRBJ1-6; no definite D call. This CDR3 spans 14 amino acids. Germline assignment: CDR1 MDHEN and CDR2 SYDVKM. Trimming shortened V by 6 bases and J by 7 bases, and 13 bases separated the two germline ends. The CDR3 DNA reads TGTGCCAGCAGAACGGGAACGAACAATTCACCCCTCCACTTT. Translation gives CASRTGTNNSPLHF.

The chain links TRBV5-1 to TRBJ2-3; 9 bases align to TRBD2. V lost 2 bases to trimming and J lost 2 bases; unmatched junction nucleotides: 12. The CDR3 is made up of 18 amino acids. The germline V gene encodes CDR1 SGHRS and CDR2 YFSETQ. The chain's CDR3 is CASSLPPSSGVITDTQYF. The DNA for the CDR3 is TGCGCCAGCAGCTTACCCCCGTCTAGCGGGGTTATCACAGATACGCAGTATTTT.

The V and J genes are TRBV19 and TRBJ1-2, with 9 bases identical to TRBD1. V shed 1 base and J 3 bases; nucleotides not matched to a gene: 9. Germline V gives CDR1 LNHDA, CDR2 SQIVND (reference sequence). CDR3 size: 17 residues. The CDR3 loop reads CASSIALQGAPYYGYTF. The CDR3 nucleotides read TGTGCCAGTAGTATAGCCCTACAGGGGGCTCCTTACTATGGCTACACCTTC.

This chain connects TRBV5-1 to TRBJ1-1; TRBD1 is a possible D gene (6 bases). The CDR3 sequence is 17 residues long. The V gene's germline CDR1 is SGHRS and CDR2 YFSETQ. The ends were cut back, 1 base at V and 1 base at J, with 17 bases in the middle. This chain's CDR3 is CASSLNRDVSANTEAFF. DNA for the CDR3: TGCGCCAGCAGCTTGAACAGGGATGTATCGGCGAACACTGAAGCTTTCTTT.

The chain uses TRBV11-2 and TRBJ1-1; tentatively, D is TRBD1 (6 bases). The CDR3 contains 14 residues. Germline loops: CDR1 SGHAT, CDR2 FQNNGV. V was pared by 5 bases and J by 5 bases, with 15 bases between. Here the CDR3 DNA reads TGTGCCAGCAGCCCTAGTACAGGGTTAACTGAAGCTTTCTTT. Its translation: CASSPSTGLTEAFF.

J is TRBJ1-4 and V is TRBV10-3; TRBD1 aligns across 8 bases. Per the germline V gene, CDR1 is ENHRY and CDR2 is SYGVKD. Germline trimming cut 3 bases from V and 7 bases from J; bases unmatched to any gene: 1. This CDR3 region has 13 residues. The CDR3 spells CAISDRGLEKLFF. The CDR3 region has the DNA TGTGCCATCAGTGACAGGGGGCTTGAAAAACTGTTTTTT.

The sample holds one count of this clone. The chain links TRBV7-6 to TRBJ2-5; 9 nucleotides align to TRBD1. This CDR3 region has 14 residues. The trim removed 0 bases at V and 5 bases at J, leaving 1 base unmatched. CDR1 is SGHVS, CDR2 FNYEAQ, per germline. The CDR3 loop reads CASSLATGGETQYF. CDR3 in DNA: TGTGCCAGCAGCTTAGCGACAGGGGGGGAGACCCAGTACTTC.

The chain is built from TRBV19 and TRBJ2-1; tentative D call: TRBD2 (5 bases). CDR3 length equals 12 residues. CDR1 is LNHDA, CDR2 SQIVND, per germline (reference sequence). The V gene lost 3 bases and the J gene lost 5 bases, with 5 bases spanning the gap. The CDR3 sequence: CASSIGNNEQFF. CDR3 DNA sequence: TGTGCCAGTAGTATCGGGAACAATGAGCAGTTCTTC.

This sequence joins TRBV5-1 and TRBJ2-3, with 8 bases aligning to TRBD2. Per germline, CDR1 SGHRS and CDR2 YFSETQ. Trimming took 4 bases from V and 4 from J; bases not matched to a gene: 5. This CDR3 contains 14 residues. CDR3 DNA: TGCGCCAGCAGCCCCGGACTAGCTGCAGATACGCAGTATTTT. Its translation: CASSPGLAADTQYF.

The table lists this clone with a few counts. The chain employs TRBV6-5 and TRBJ1-2, with 8 nucleotides matching TRBD1. This CDR3 is built from 15 residues. J gave up 3 bases and V 1 base, and 4 bases lay outside the gene matches. In germline, CDR1 is MNHEY, CDR2 SVGAGI. CDR3 region: CASSYWDRIDYGYTF. The CDR3 region has the DNA TGTGCCAGCAGTTACTGGGACAGGATCGACTATGGCTACACCTTC.

The CDR3 sequence: CASSWDSLYEQYF. CDR3 nucleotides: TGCGCCAGCAGTTGGGACAGTCTCTACGAGCAGTACTTC. The V call is TRBV5-1, the J call TRBJ2-7, with 7 nucleotides matching TRBD1. The CDR3 is 13 amino acids. J was trimmed by 3 bases and V by 5 bases; bases with no gene match: 5. The germline V gene encodes CDR1 SGHRS and CDR2 YFSETQ.

The chain employs TRBV5-4 and TRBJ1-2, with D hard to call. Germline-derived CDR1 and CDR2 are SGHNT and YYREEE (reference sequence). The V and J ends lost 2 bases and 0 bases respectively, with 8 bases between them. The CDR3 is made up of 14 amino acids. The DNA of the CDR3 is TGTGCCAGCAGCTTATCTATAGCTAACTATGGCTACACCTTC. The encoded protein is CASSLSIANYGYTF.